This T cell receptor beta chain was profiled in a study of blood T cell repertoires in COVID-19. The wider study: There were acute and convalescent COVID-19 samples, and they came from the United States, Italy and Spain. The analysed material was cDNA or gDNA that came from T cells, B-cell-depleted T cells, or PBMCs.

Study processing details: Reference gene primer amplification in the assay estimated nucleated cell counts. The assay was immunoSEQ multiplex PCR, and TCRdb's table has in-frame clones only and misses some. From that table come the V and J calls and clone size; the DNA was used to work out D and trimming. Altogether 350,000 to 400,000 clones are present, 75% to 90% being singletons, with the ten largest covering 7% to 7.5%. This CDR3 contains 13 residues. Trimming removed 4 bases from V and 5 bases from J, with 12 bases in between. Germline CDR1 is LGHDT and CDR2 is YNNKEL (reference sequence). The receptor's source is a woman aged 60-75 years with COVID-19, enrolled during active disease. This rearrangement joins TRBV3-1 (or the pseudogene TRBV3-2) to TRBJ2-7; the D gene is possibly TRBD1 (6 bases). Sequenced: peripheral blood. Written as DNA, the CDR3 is TGTGCCAGCAGCCTGATCAGGGGTGACGAGCAGTACTTC. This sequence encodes CASSLIRGDEQYF.